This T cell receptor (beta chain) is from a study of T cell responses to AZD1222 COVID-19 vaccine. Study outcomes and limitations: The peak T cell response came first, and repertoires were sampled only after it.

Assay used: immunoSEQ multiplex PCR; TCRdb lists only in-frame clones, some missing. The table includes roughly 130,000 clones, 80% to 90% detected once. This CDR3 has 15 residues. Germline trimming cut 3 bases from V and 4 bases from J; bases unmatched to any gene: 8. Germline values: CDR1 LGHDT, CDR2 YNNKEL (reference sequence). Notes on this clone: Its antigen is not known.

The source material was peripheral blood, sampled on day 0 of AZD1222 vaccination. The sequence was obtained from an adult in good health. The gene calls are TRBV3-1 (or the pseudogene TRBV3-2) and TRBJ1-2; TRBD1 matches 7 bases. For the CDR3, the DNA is TGTGCCAGCAGCCAGAATCAGGGGGGATTCTATGGCTACACCTTC. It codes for CASSQNQGGFYGYTF.